These T cell receptor beta chains were read from a single sample in a study of blood T cells in healthy people across ages. TCRdb called the 5' RACE reads again in MiXCR, with one record for every CDR3 protein. The repertoire includes around 1.5 million distinct CDR3 sequences, around 36% of them detected once, and about 11% sits in the top ten. The sample was blood. All receptors derive from a woman in her 30s in good health. The conserved cysteine and the conserved F or W are not part of the CDR3 here. The order of the fields is J gene, D gene, V gene, CDR3 protein. The D gene is left open where the match is weak.

J gene: TRBJ2-1
D gene: .
V gene: TRBV7-2
CDR3 protein: ASSLIPTSPYNEQF

J gene: TRBJ1-2
D gene: TRBD1
V gene: TRBV20-1
CDR3 protein: SALEGATGGYT

J gene: TRBJ1-4
D gene: TRBD1
V gene: TRBV4-1
CDR3 protein: ASSQTTGANEKLF

J gene: TRBJ2-3
D gene: TRBD2
V gene: TRBV5-5
CDR3 protein: ASSMGTSADTQY

J gene: TRBJ2-3
D gene: .
V gene: TRBV30
CDR3 protein: AWSLTAPLNTQY

J gene: TRBJ1-5
D gene: TRBD1
V gene: TRBV20-1
CDR3 protein: SAAGQGSNQPQH

J gene: TRBJ2-3
D gene: .
V gene: TRBV14
CDR3 protein: ASRPSAGDTQY

J gene: TRBJ2-7
D gene: .
V gene: TRBV18
CDR3 protein: ASSVRGRAYEQY

J gene: TRBJ1-1
D gene: .
V gene: TRBV20-1
CDR3 protein: SASNPEAF

J gene: TRBJ1-6
D gene: TRBD1
V gene: TRBV20-1
CDR3 protein: SANGGTGSYNSPLH

J gene: TRBJ2-5
D gene: .
V gene: TRBV7-2
CDR3 protein: ASSPRLSETQY

J gene: TRBJ1-2
D gene: .
V gene: TRBV10-3
CDR3 protein: AISEPRYGYT

J gene: TRBJ1-2
D gene: TRBD1
V gene: TRBV12-3/TRBV12-4
CDR3 protein: ASSPGQQYGYT

J gene: TRBJ1-1
D gene: .
V gene: TRBV5-4
CDR3 protein: ASSPRGGARLNTEAF

J gene: TRBJ1-5
D gene: .
V gene: TRBV6-6
CDR3 protein: ASSYYPGTSNQPQH

J gene: TRBJ1-2
D gene: TRBD1
V gene: TRBV6-6
CDR3 protein: ASSYSGTANYGYT

J gene: TRBJ2-5
D gene: TRBD2
V gene: TRBV7-2
CDR3 protein: ASSPSPGLQETQY

J gene: TRBJ2-7
D gene: .
V gene: TRBV5-1
CDR3 protein: ASSLGLPYGQY

J gene: TRBJ1-5
D gene: .
V gene: TRBV7-2
CDR3 protein: ASSLGPSRVHQPQH

J gene: TRBJ1-5
D gene: .
V gene: TRBV3-1
CDR3 protein: ASSQGGGAESNQPQH

J gene: TRBJ2-1
D gene: TRBD2
V gene: TRBV12-3/TRBV12-4
CDR3 protein: ANKNPSGSYNEQF

J gene: TRBJ2-4
D gene: TRBD2
V gene: TRBV7-6
CDR3 protein: ASSLAVVAGGEQY

J gene: TRBJ2-7
D gene: .
V gene: TRBV6-1
CDR3 protein: ASTSSVGPISEQY

J gene: TRBJ1-2
D gene: .
V gene: TRBV20-1
CDR3 protein: SAKMPYSNYGYT

J gene: TRBJ2-3
D gene: .
V gene: TRBV3-1
CDR3 protein: ASSHRFSTDTQY

J gene: TRBJ1-6
D gene: .
V gene: TRBV20-1
CDR3 protein: SARTPGDKTSYNSPLH

J gene: TRBJ2-7
D gene: .
V gene: TRBV5-1
CDR3 protein: ASSSQGLNEQY

J gene: TRBJ2-5
D gene: .
V gene: TRBV20-1
CDR3 protein: SATGGTGQETQY

J gene: TRBJ1-4
D gene: .
V gene: TRBV28
CDR3 protein: ASRPREPSLNEKLF

J gene: TRBJ2-3
D gene: TRBD1
V gene: TRBV10-1
CDR3 protein: ASSERDRGNTQY

J gene: TRBJ1-2
D gene: .
V gene: TRBV30
CDR3 protein: AWSAHRSANYGDT